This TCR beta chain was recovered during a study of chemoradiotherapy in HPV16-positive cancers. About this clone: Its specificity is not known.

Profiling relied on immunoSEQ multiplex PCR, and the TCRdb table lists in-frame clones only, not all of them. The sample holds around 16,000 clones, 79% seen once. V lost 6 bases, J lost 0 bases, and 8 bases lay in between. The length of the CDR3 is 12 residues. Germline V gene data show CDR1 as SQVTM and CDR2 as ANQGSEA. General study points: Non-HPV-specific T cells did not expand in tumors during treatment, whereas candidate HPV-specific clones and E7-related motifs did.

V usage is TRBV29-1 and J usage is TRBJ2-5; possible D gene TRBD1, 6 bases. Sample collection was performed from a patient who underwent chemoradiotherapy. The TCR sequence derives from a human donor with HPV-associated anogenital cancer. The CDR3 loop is CSVGHYQETQYF. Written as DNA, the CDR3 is TGCAGCGTGGGACACTACCAAGAGACCCAGTACTTC. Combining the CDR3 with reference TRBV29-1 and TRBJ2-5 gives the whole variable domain SAVISQKPSRDICQRGTSLTIQCQVDSQVTMMFWYRQQPGQSLTLIATANQGSEATYESGFVIDKFPISRPNLTFSTLTVSNMSPEDSSIYLCSVGHYQETQYFGPGTRLLVL.